Below are 23 T cell receptor beta chains sequenced from a single sample in a study of T cells in localized non-small cell lung cancer. Libraries were prepared by immunoSEQ multiplex PCR; TCRdb keeps only in-frame clonotypes and omits some of them. This table holds 45,000 to 60,000 clones, more than 80% found once. The sample here was peripheral blood, taken before any cancer treatment. The source is a woman aged 35-75 years with stage I lung adenocarcinoma.

The genes are TRBV5-1 and TRBJ1-4; D may be TRBD1 (6 bases). The CDR3 has 13 residues. V was shortened by 1 base and J by 8 bases, with 9 bases between the two germline ends. Germline values: CDR1 SGHRS, CDR2 YFSETQ. For the CDR3, the DNA is TGCGCCAGCAGCTTGAACAGGGAGGAAAAACTGTTTTTT. This gives the protein CASSLNREEKLFF. The full variable domain, completed using reference TRBV5-1 and TRBJ1-4, is KAGVTQTPRYLIKTRGQQVTLSCSPISGHRSVSWYQQTPGQGLQFLFEYFSETQRNKGNFPGRFSGRQFSNSRSEMNVSTLELGDSALYLCASSLNREEKLFFGSGTQLSVL.

The chain carries TRBV4-3 and TRBJ1-1; 7 nucleotides align to TRBD1. J was trimmed by 0 bases and V by 0 bases; bases with no gene match: 7. CDR3 length equals 17 residues. Germline loops: CDR1 LGHNA, CDR2 YSLEER. The CDR3 protein is CASSQDGTDTLNTEAFF. The CDR3 DNA follows: TGCGCCAGCAGCCAAGATGGGACAGACACCTTGAACACTGAAGCTTTCTTT.

The J gene is TRBJ2-6, the V gene TRBV2; D uncertain. Germline CDR1 and CDR2: SNHLY and FYNNEI. The CDR3 runs to 16 residues. Between the trimmed V and J ends, which lost 6 bases and 0 bases, there was a span of 12 bases. The CDR3 region has the DNA TGTGCCAGCAGGGCCTTCCAGAACTCTGGGGCCAACGTCCTGACTTTC. Its translation: CASRAFQNSGANVLTF. The variable domain in full, completed from reference TRBV2 and TRBJ2-6, reads EPEVTQTPSHQVTQMGQEVILRCVPISNHLYFYWYRQILGQKVEFLVSFYNNEISEKSEIFDDQFSVERPDGSNFTLKIRSTKLEDSAMYFCASRAFQNSGANVLTFGAGSRLTVL.

The chain employs TRBV30 and TRBJ1-5; the D is unclear. Trimming left V 2 bases short and J 5 bases short, with 10 bases between. Germline CDR1 GTSNPN, CDR2 SVGIG (reference sequence). CDR3 size: 13 residues. CDR3 nucleotide sequence: TGTGCCTGGAGTCTCGACCACGATCAGCCCCAGCATTTT. Its protein product is CAWSLDHDQPQHF.

This chain connects TRBV5-5 to TRBJ1-5; 8 positions agree with TRBD1. The ends lost 0 bases at V and 5 bases at J; junction bases unmatched: 4. Germline values: CDR1 SGHKS, CDR2 YYEKEE (reference sequence). The CDR3 loop spans 15 amino acids. The CDR3 here is CASSLDGQGHQPQHF. The CDR3 bases are TGTGCCAGCAGCTTGGACGGACAGGGACATCAGCCCCAGCATTTT.

This chain links TRBV19 with TRBJ2-7; 11 bases align to TRBD2. Germline V gives CDR1 LNHDA, CDR2 SQIVND (reference sequence). V was pared by 4 bases and J by 2 bases, with 4 bases of the junction left unmatched. CDR3 length: 15 residues. As DNA, the CDR3 is TGTGCCAGTAGTACGCTAGCGGGGGGCGCCTACGAGCAGTACTTC. It encodes CASSTLAGGAYEQYF.

CDR3 protein: CASSSEAVPYNEQFF. Written as DNA, the CDR3 is TGTGCCAGCAGCTCAGAAGCCGTCCCCTACAATGAGCAGTTCTTC. The rearrangement joins TRBV9 to TRBJ2-1; D is uncertain. The CDR3 covers 15 residues. V shed 4 bases and J shed 2 bases, with 13 bases lying between them. The germline CDR1 and CDR2 sequences are SGDLS and YYNGEE.

V gene TRBV5-1 combines with J gene TRBJ2-1; D remains ambiguous. The CDR3 sequence is 15 residues long. Trimming pared 0 bases from V and 3 bases from J, leaving 10 bases between. CDR1 is SGHRS and CDR2 is YFSETQ in the germline V gene. CDR3 protein: CASSLESSFYNEQFF. The CDR3 nucleotides read TGCGCCAGCAGCTTGGAATCCTCTTTCTACAATGAGCAGTTCTTC.

Only one count was recorded for this clone. CDR3 DNA sequence: TGCGCCAGCAGCCAAGGGGTTCTACGTAGCGCAGATACGCAGTATTTT. It is translated as CASSQGVLRSADTQYF. The V and J genes are TRBV5-1 and TRBJ2-3; D may match TRBD1 or TRBD2 (5 bases each). V lost 4 bases, J lost 4 bases, and 19 bases lay in between. The CDR3 spans 16 residues. The germline gives CDR1 SGHRS, CDR2 YFSETQ.

V is TRBV19 and J is TRBJ2-7; 11 positions agree with TRBD2. The trim removed 10 bases at V and 2 bases at J, leaving 4 bases unmatched. Germline CDR1 is LNHDA and CDR2 is SQIVND (reference sequence). The CDR3 is made up of 13 amino acids. The CDR3 loop reads CATSTSGAYEQYF. CDR3 bases: TGTGCCACCTCGACTAGCGGGGCCTACGAGCAGTACTTC.

The rearrangement uses TRBV5-1 and TRBJ2-1, with D perhaps TRBD1 or TRBD2 (5 bases each). Germline V gene data show CDR1 as SGHRS and CDR2 as YFSETQ. Trimming cost V 4 bases and J 7 bases, with 30 bases left between them. CDR3 length: 19 residues. This CDR3 is CASSTRGAGSYTNGNEQFF. CDR3 in DNA: TGCGCCAGCAGCACGAGGGGCGCAGGAAGTTACACCAACGGGAATGAGCAGTTCTTC.

The V call is TRBV5-1, the J call TRBJ2-1, with 9 bases that match TRBD2. The V gene end was trimmed by 5 bases and the J gene end by 9 bases; junction bases not matched to a gene: 6. CDR3 length: 13 amino acids. The germline V gene encodes CDR1 SGHRS and CDR2 YFSETQ. The CDR3 sequence: CASRAGGPGEQFF. The CDR3 DNA sequence: TGCGCCAGCAGGGCGGGGGGGCCAGGTGAGCAGTTCTTC.

This chain connects TRBV7-2 to TRBJ1-3; D not certain. Germline V gene data show CDR1 as SGHTA and CDR2 as FQGNSA. Trimming took 1 base from V and 2 from J, leaving 12 bases between them. The CDR3 has 16 amino acids. This chain's CDR3 is CASSLGGRSAGNTIYF. The CDR3 DNA reads TGTGCCAGCAGCTTAGGCGGGAGGTCTGCTGGAAACACCATATATTTT.

The V and J genes are TRBV7-6 and TRBJ1-4; 11 bases map to TRBD1. The germline V gene has CDR1 SGHVS and CDR2 FNYEAQ. The CDR3 extends over 14 amino acids. Trimming cost V 4 bases and J 7 bases; bases outside gene matches: 2. This chain's CDR3 is CASSSGQGGEKLFF. CDR3 in DNA: TGTGCCAGCAGCTCGGGACAGGGGGGTGAAAAACTGTTTTTT.

This clone appeared a few times. This chain joins TRBV9 and TRBJ1-6; D not resolved. This CDR3 is 15 amino acids long. Trimming took off 0 bases at V and 7 bases at J, with 11 bases between the two ends. Germline V CDR1 and CDR2: SGDLS, YYNGEE. In DNA, the CDR3 is TGTGCCAGCAGCGTAGGTGGGTCTTGGAATTCACCCCTCCACTTT. Protein: CASSVGGSWNSPLHF.

The chain has TRBV6-1 and TRBJ1-5, with D maybe TRBD1 (6 bases). V dropped 10 bases and J dropped 0 bases, with 10 bases sitting between them. Germline loops: CDR1 MNHNS, CDR2 SASEGT. The CDR3 consists of 13 residues. The DNA of the CDR3 is TGTGCCACCCAGGGGTATAGCAATCAGCCCCAGCATTTT. Its protein product is CATQGYSNQPQHF.

This clone turned up a few times. The rearrangement links TRBV19 to TRBJ1-2; D perhaps matches TRBD1 (6 bases). The CDR3 is 15 residues long. Trimming took off 3 bases at V and 3 bases at J, with 14 bases between the two ends. Germline CDR1 reads LNHDA; CDR2 reads SQIVND (reference sequence). The CDR3 region is CASSIPAGVDYGYTF. The CDR3 coding sequence is TGTGCCAGTAGTATTCCCGCAGGGGTAGACTATGGCTACACCTTC.

The count of this clone is one. This sequence joins TRBV4-3 and TRBJ2-7; a possible D gene is TRBD1 (6 bases). V was trimmed by 3 bases and J by 0 bases, leaving 9 bases between them. Germline V gene lookup returns CDR1 LGHNA and CDR2 YSLEER. CDR3 length: 14 residues. The DNA of the CDR3 is TGCGCCAGCAGCCATGGGGACAACTCCTACGAGCAGTACTTC. Amino acid sequence: CASSHGDNSYEQYF.

This chain links TRBV13 with TRBJ2-4, with 7 bases lining up with TRBD2. This CDR3 is built from 16 residues. Looked up from germline, CDR1 is PRHDT and CDR2 is FYEKMQ (reference sequence). Unmatched junction bases numbered 10, after V lost 5 bases and J lost 3 bases. The CDR3 spells CASSDRLAWGKNIQYF. CDR3 bases: TGTGCCAGCAGCGATCGACTAGCTTGGGGCAAAAACATTCAGTACTTC. The variable domain in full, with the rest retrieved from reference TRBV13 and TRBJ2-4, is AAGVIQSPRHLIKEKRETATLKCYPIPRHDTVYWYQQGPGQDPQFLISFYEKMQSDKGSIPDRFSAQQFSDYHSELNMSSLELGDSALYFCASSDRLAWGKNIQYFGAGTRLSVL.

This chain links TRBV4-2 with TRBJ1-2, with a weak D call TRBD1 (5 bases). V lost 3 bases and J 8 bases, leaving 19 bases between the germline ends. This CDR3 contains 15 residues. Germline V gene data show CDR1 as LGHNA and CDR2 as YNFKEQ. The DNA for the CDR3 is TGTGCCAGCAGCCAGAGGGACGTTATAGATGACGGCTACACCTTC. Its translation: CASSQRDVIDDGYTF.

In regard to this clone: A junction boundary mismatches the germline segment, possibly from a read error. The gene calls are TRBV7-2 and TRBJ1-1; a possible D gene is TRBD1 (6 bases). The V gene's germline CDR1 is SGHTA and CDR2 FQGNSA. The CDR3 totals 13 residues. This chain's CDR3 is CAGSSGQNTEAFF. DNA of the CDR3: TGTGCCGGCAGCTCGGGACAGAACACTGAAGCTTTCTTT. Looking up the rest from reference TRBV7-2 and TRBJ1-1 gives the full variable domain: GAGVSQSPSNKVTEKGKDVELRCDPISGHTALYWYRQSLGQGLEFLIYFQGNSAPDKSGLPSDRFSAERTGGSVSTLTIQRTQQEDSAVYLCAGSSGQNTEAFFGQGTRLTVV.

The gene calls are TRBV7-2 and TRBJ2-2; no clear D. This CDR3 comprises 15 residues. CDR1 and CDR2 (germline): SGHTA, FQGNSA. Trimming took off 1 base at V and 0 bases at J, with 6 bases between the two ends. The CDR3 DNA is TGTGCCAGCAGCTTAGGGCCCACGAACACCGGGGAGCTGTTTTTT. This sequence encodes CASSLGPTNTGELFF.

The V call is TRBV4-3, the J call TRBJ2-2; D unresolved. V was shortened by 5 bases and J by 6 bases, with 7 bases between the two germline ends. The CDR3 totals 12 residues. Germline CDR1 is LGHNA and CDR2 is YSLEER. DNA for the CDR3: TGCGCCAGCAGCTCAGTTGCCGGGGAGCTGTTTTTT. Its translation is CASSSVAGELFF.